This T cell receptor beta chain originates from a study of blood T cells in healthy people across ages (dated by TCRdb to about 2015). The study in broad terms: In model experiments, template switching captured about one uniquely barcoded TCR beta cDNA molecule for every two T cells. Age-related changes in TCR beta repertoire diversity were measured in the study by deep sequencing normalized with unique cDNA molecular identifiers. Four age groups were formed from the donors: young (average approximately 15 years), middle-aged (around 40), aged (more than 55) and long-lived (about 75). To avoid experimental bias, donors of different ages were distributed randomly across sequencing lanes. For two donors (one aged 18 to 30 and one aged 80 or older), the study analyzed two additional independent replicas of 1 million unique cDNA reads from the same blood draw. On the study overall, not on this receptor specifically: Estimates of total diversity from one million sequenced T cells were regarded as lower bounds and underestimates. The long-lived group showed more naive CD4+ T cells, fewer expanded clones and increased TCR diversity than the aged group, suggesting age selection. Because donor CMV infection status was unknown, age-related changes in expanded clonotypes were potentially confounded. Since profiling was done on bulk unsorted PBMCs, naive and antigen-experienced compartments could not be conclusively compared. A strong correlation was found between observed TCR beta diversity and the percentage of naive T cells measured by flow cytometry. Observed TCR beta diversity per million T cells fell roughly linearly with age, and a significant reduction was already apparent by age around 40.

CDR1 and CDR2, looked up from the germline V gene, are MNHGY and SVAAGI. Ends trimmed: V by 6 bases, J by 0 bases; bases unmatched to a gene: 9. The CDR3 spans 17 residues, from the cysteine through the phenylalanine. Only the CDR3 region is kept as DNA, spanning 51 bases read in frame from base 1. The library relied on 5' RACE. The sequencing machine was an Illumina HiSeq 2500. The second PCR ran for roughly 7 to 11 cycles and used a J-beta primer mix along with a sample-barcoded 5' primer. A template-switch 5' adaptor carrying 12 random nucleotides introduced a unique molecular identifier onto each TCR beta cDNA molecule. Each sample yielded at least 2.5 million CDR3-containing paired-end reads. First-strand cDNA synthesis was performed from all RNA using the Mint cDNA synthesis kit, with priming by a TRBC-specific oligonucleotide. All cDNA was treated with uracil-DNA glycosylase and then went through a first 18-cycle PCR with the universal primers M1SS and BC2_uni_R. Per the original workflow: For normalization, 1 million high-quality reads were randomly selected from each sample, with every read carrying a distinct molecular identifier. Reads with shared molecular identifiers were discarded instead of being binned into consensus sequences. MiTCR, set to a Q25 quality threshold and the strictest error-elimination algorithm, was used for CDR3 identification, clonotype clustering and error correction. A nonparametric unseen species model using Euler transformation provided a lower-bound estimate of total TCR beta diversity. TCRdb took the public reads, trimmed them with fastp at Q25, ran MiXCR for clone calling and kept in-frame beta chains. Here each entry gathers all rows of one CDR3 protein and keeps the most common genes and DNA. The V and J calls shown here were made by TCRdb, not taken from the authors' results. The sample table shows 700,000 to 1,000,000 distinct CDR3 sequences, and roughly 44% are seen once. The biggest ten clones account for around 21% of the sample.

Donors were around 37 systemically healthy Caucasian individuals from Russia aged 6 to 90 years. About 9.8 milliliters of peripheral blood were drawn from each donor into EDTA-treated Vacutainer tubes. PBMCs were isolated by Ficoll-Paque density-gradient centrifugation, with at least 6.5 million obtained per sample. Total RNA, at least 5 micrograms per sample, was extracted from PBMCs with Trizol reagent. For every donor, flow cytometry on a PBMC aliquot measured the percentage of naive CD45RAhigh/CD27high T cells. With respect to this clonotype: This clone's antigen is unknown. No qualities accompany the bases; no much larger clone lies one base away.

This sequence originates from a man aged 55 to 69 in good health. Sequenced sample: blood. This chain is built from TRBV6-9 and TRBJ2-1; 9 nucleotides in the junction match TRBD2. The CDR3 region: CASRTPSGESSYNEQFF. The DNA sequence is TGTGCCAGCAGGACCCCTAGCGGGGAAAGCTCCTACAATGAGCAGTTCTTC.